Following are 26 T cell receptor beta chains from one sample sequenced in a study of T cell responses to AZD1222 COVID-19 vaccine. Assay used: immunoSEQ multiplex PCR; TCRdb lists only in-frame clones, some missing. This sample has about 96,000 clones, with 90% found just once. Material: peripheral blood, obtained on day 0 of AZD1222 vaccination. These TCRs come from an adult in good health.

The CDR3 DNA sequence: TGTGCCAGCAGTTGGGGATTCTACGAGCAGTACTTC. Translated, it gives CASSWGFYEQYF. V gene TRBV12-3 or TRBV12-4 combines with J gene TRBJ2-7, with no clear D. The CDR3 is 12 residues long. Deletions cut 4 bases from V and 3 bases from J, with 7 bases between.

CDR3 sequence (DNA): TGTGCCAGCCTCCCGGGACCTCCGGTGGATACGCAGTATTTT. This codes for CASLPGPPVDTQYF. The V and J genes are TRBV28 and TRBJ2-3; D may match TRBD1 or TRBD2 (5 bases each). Trimming cost V 8 bases and J 6 bases, with 18 bases left between them. This CDR3 is 14 amino acids long. From germline, CDR1 is MDHEN and CDR2 SYDVKM. The full variable domain, with the rest looked up from reference TRBV28 and TRBJ2-3, is DVKVTQSSRYLVKRTGEKVFLECVQDMDHENMFWYRQDPGLGLRLIYFSYDVKMKEKGDIPEGYSVSREKKERFSLILESASTNQTSMYLCASLPGPPVDTQYFGPGTRLTVL.

Concerning this clone: One end of the junction fails to match germline, which may point to a read error. This chain uses TRBV4-1 with TRBJ2-5; D gene unclear. The CDR3 has 14 amino acids. Per the germline V gene, CDR1 is MGHRA and CDR2 is YSYEKL. The CDR3 nucleotides are TGCGCCAGCAGCCACGTGGGGTCTTTAGAGGCCCAGTACTTC. It codes for CASSHVGSLEAQYF.

The chain carries TRBV29-1 and TRBJ2-3; 9 bases agree with TRBD2. From germline, CDR1 is SQVTM and CDR2 ANQGSEA. CDR3 length equals 14 residues. The trim removed 6 bases at V and 2 bases at J, leaving 6 bases unmatched. The CDR3 sequence is CSVKPSGITDTQYF. CDR3 DNA sequence: TGCAGCGTCAAACCTAGCGGGATCACAGATACGCAGTATTTT.

This chain joins TRBV6-5 and TRBJ1-1; D remains ambiguous. The CDR3 is 14 amino acids. Trimming removed 6 bases at V and 1 base at J, with 12 bases between. The germline CDR1 and CDR2 sequences are MNHEY and SVGAGI. Written as DNA, the CDR3 is TGTGCCAGCAGACCCTCGGATTGGAACACTGAAGCTTTCTTT. Protein: CASRPSDWNTEAFF.

This clone occurred once. The chain is built from TRBV6-6 and TRBJ2-1; no reliable D call. CDR1 and CDR2 (germline): MNHNY, SVGAGI (reference sequence). CDR3 length equals 15 residues. The germline V and J ends were trimmed by 4 bases and 0 bases, with 10 bases remaining between them. CDR3 protein: CASSSPQSSYNEQFF. DNA for the CDR3: TGTGCCAGCAGTTCCCCTCAGAGCTCCTACAATGAGCAGTTCTTC.

This clone has a single count. The chain joins TRBV7-9 to TRBJ1-1; 7 positions match TRBD1. The length of the CDR3 is 15 residues. CDR1 and CDR2 from the germline V gene are SEHNR and FQNEAQ (reference sequence). Losses at the gene ends were 5 bases for V and 3 bases for J; bases not matched to a gene: 9. This chain's CDR3 is CASSRRQGSHTEAFF. CDR3 nucleotides: TGTGCCAGCAGCCGCCGACAGGGTTCTCACACTGAAGCTTTCTTT.

J is TRBJ1-1 and V is TRBV30; D is ambiguous. The CDR3 has 14 residues. Trimming took off 2 bases at V and 8 bases at J, with 18 bases between the two ends. Germline V gene lookup returns CDR1 GTSNPN and CDR2 SVGIG (reference sequence). The CDR3 is CAWSIPPGDPEAFF. The CDR3 nucleotides are TGTGCCTGGAGTATCCCCCCGGGCGACCCCGAAGCTTTCTTT.

V usage is TRBV5-6 and J usage is TRBJ1-4; tentatively, D is TRBD1 (6 bases). The germline V gene has CDR1 SGHDT and CDR2 YYEEEE. This CDR3 has 16 amino acids. The germline V and J ends were trimmed by 4 bases and 8 bases, with 21 bases remaining between them. In DNA form, the CDR3 reads TGTGCCAGCAGCGCAGCTACAGGGAAGTTGCGAGAAAAACTGTTTTTT. This translates into CASSAATGKLREKLFF.

The rearrangement uses TRBV5-4 and TRBJ2-2, with TRBD2 as a possible D gene (6 bases). Trimming left V 2 bases short and J 5 bases short, with 13 bases between. The CDR3 is 15 amino acids. In germline, CDR1 is SGHNT, CDR2 YYREEE (reference sequence). The CDR3 sequence: CASSLGTGYTGELFF. Written as DNA, the CDR3 is TGTGCCAGCAGCTTAGGGACTGGATATACCGGGGAGCTGTTTTTT.

This sequence joins TRBV10-2 and TRBJ2-1, with TRBD2 matching over 7 bases. Germline V gene lookup returns CDR1 WSHSY and CDR2 SAAADI. The V and J ends lost 6 bases and 3 bases, in that order; junction bases with no gene match: 14. The CDR3 covers 17 residues. The DNA for the CDR3 is TGCGCCAGCAGCCGCACCGCCTCTAGCGGAGGCTACAATGAGCAGTTCTTC. Translating it yields CASSRTASSGGYNEQFF.

The chain couples TRBV21-1 to TRBJ2-7; the table's D call of TRBD1 was not tested on the DNA. TRBV21-1 is listed as a pseudogene. The CDR3 sequence is 17 residues long. This CDR3 reads CASSIKWTGFGFYEQYF. DNA of the CDR3: TGTGCCAGCAGCATAAAATGGACAGGGTTTGGGTTTTACGAGCAGTACTTC.

The chain uses TRBV27 and TRBJ2-7; 13 bases are shared with TRBD2. The V and J ends lost 5 bases and 4 bases, in that order; junction bases with no gene match: 5. Germline CDR1 reads MNHEY; CDR2 reads SMNVEV (reference sequence). The CDR3 sequence is 15 residues long. CDR3 in amino acids: CASSPRTSGSYEQYF. As DNA, the CDR3 is TGTGCCAGCAGTCCCCGGACTAGCGGGAGTTACGAGCAGTACTTC.

The chain is built from TRBV5-4 and TRBJ2-1; 7 positions match TRBD2. Germline loops: CDR1 SGHNT, CDR2 YYREEE (reference sequence). The CDR3 consists of 15 residues. V dropped 4 bases and J dropped 0; count of bases not matched to a gene: 4. The DNA for the CDR3 is TGTGCCAGCAGCCCCGGGGGGAGCTCCTACAATGAGCAGTTCTTC. Its protein product is CASSPGGSSYNEQFF.

This chain uses TRBV28 with TRBJ1-2; D unclear. The CDR3 runs to 14 residues. CDR1 and CDR2 (germline): MDHEN, SYDVKM. The V end was cut by 6 bases, the J end by 4 bases, with 15 bases between. CDR3: CASSPLWEAYGYTF. CDR3 nucleotide sequence: TGTGCCAGCAGCCCCCTCTGGGAGGCCTATGGCTACACCTTC.

The chain has TRBV5-1 and TRBJ2-1; 10 positions agree with TRBD2. CDR1 and CDR2 from the germline V gene are SGHRS and YFSETQ. This CDR3 region has 16 residues. V dropped 4 bases and J dropped 3; count of bases not matched to a gene: 7. The CDR3 loop reads CASSDGTSEIYNEQFF. CDR3 sequence (DNA): TGCGCCAGCAGCGACGGGACTAGCGAGATCTACAATGAGCAGTTCTTC.

The chain recombines TRBV3-1 (or the pseudogene TRBV3-2) with TRBJ2-3, with D perhaps TRBD1 (6 bases). Looked up from germline, CDR1 is LGHDT and CDR2 is YNNKEL (reference sequence). The CDR3 has 14 amino acids. V dropped 3 bases and J dropped 4 bases, with 11 bases sitting between them. The CDR3 is CASSHTGSPDTQYF. The CDR3, as DNA: TGTGCCAGCAGCCACACAGGGAGCCCAGATACGCAGTATTTT.

The gene calls are TRBV28 and TRBJ2-5; 8 bases fit TRBD1. The CDR3 covers 15 residues. Germline CDR1 and CDR2: MDHEN and SYDVKM. V was pared by 2 bases and J by 5 bases, with 7 bases of the junction left unmatched. CDR3 nucleotide sequence: TGTGCCAGCAGTTTAAGTTCCAGGGGGCGGGAGACCCAGTACTTC. Residues: CASSLSSRGRETQYF.

The CDR3 sequence: CASSAQGGLREQYF. As DNA, the CDR3 is TGTGCCAGCAGTGCACAGGGGGGTCTACGAGAGCAGTACTTC. The chain employs TRBV27 and TRBJ2-7, with 8 bases matching TRBD1. Unmatched junction bases numbered 10, after V lost 5 bases and J lost 7 bases. Germline loops: CDR1 MNHEY, CDR2 SMNVEV (reference sequence). CDR3 length: 14 amino acids.

Written as DNA, the CDR3 is TGTGCCTGGAGTGGGGACCCTACCCTACGGGGCGAGCAGTACTTC. It yields the protein CAWSGDPTLRGEQYF. The rearrangement uses TRBV30 and TRBJ2-7; D may correspond to TRBD1 or TRBD2 (5 bases each). The CDR3 has 15 residues. V shed 1 base and J shed 6 bases, with 19 bases lying between them. In germline, CDR1 is GTSNPN, CDR2 SVGIG (reference sequence). Combining the CDR3 with reference TRBV30 and TRBJ2-7 gives the whole variable domain SQTIHQWPATLVQPVGSPLSLECTVEGTSNPNLYWYRQAAGRGLQLLFYSVGIGQISSEVPQNLSASRPQDRQFILSSKKLLLSDSGFYLCAWSGDPTLRGEQYFGPGTRLTVT.

The chain links TRBV11-2 to TRBJ1-6; no definite D call. Per germline, CDR1 SGHAT and CDR2 FQNNGV. The CDR3 has 12 amino acids. Trimming shortened V by 4 bases and J by 9 bases, and 7 bases separated the two germline ends. CDR3 sequence reads: CASSSNGSPLHF. CDR3 nucleotides: TGTGCCAGCAGCTCCAATGGTTCACCCCTCCACTTT.

In its sample, this clone was seen once. This same CDR3 is encoded by further DNA sequences in the sample. The CDR3 reads CASSSPGDGNTIYF. The CDR3 DNA reads as TGTGCCAGCAGCTCCCCCGGCGACGGAAACACCATATATTTT. The V call is TRBV7-3, the J call TRBJ1-3; D gene uncertain. Germline CDR1 SGHTA, CDR2 FQGTGA. With 4 bases removed from V and 4 bases from J, the gap between germline ends came to 11 bases. The CDR3 covers 14 residues. The complete variable domain, with remaining parts taken from reference TRBV7-3 and TRBJ1-3, reads GAGVSQTPSNKVTEKGKYVELRCDPISGHTALYWYRQSLGQGPEFLIYFQGTGAADDSGLPNDRFFAVRPEGSVSTLKIQRTERGDSAVYLCASSSPGDGNTIYFGEGSWLTVV.

This chain connects TRBV25-1 to TRBJ2-7, with D possibly being TRBD2 (5 bases). Germline lookup yields CDR1 MGHDK and CDR2 SYGVNS. This CDR3 has 12 amino acids. V was pared by 6 bases and J by 7 bases, with 13 bases between. CDR3: CASSGESWEQYF. In DNA, the CDR3 is TGTGCCAGCAGCGGGGAATCTTGGGAGCAGTACTTC.

The chain combines TRBV5-4 with TRBJ2-5; possibly TRBD1 for D (5 bases). The CDR3 totals 14 residues. Germline CDR1 and CDR2: SGHNT and YYREEE (reference sequence). The V and J ends lost 3 bases and 4 bases respectively, with 13 bases between them. DNA of the CDR3: TGTGCCAGCAGCTCACTAACAGGAGCAGAGACCCAGTACTTC. It yields the protein CASSSLTGAETQYF.

V usage is TRBV7-3 and J usage is TRBJ2-1; D not resolved. The CDR3 has 13 amino acids. Deletions cut 5 bases from V and 10 bases from J, with 15 bases between. Germline CDR1 and CDR2: SGHTA and FQGTGA. In DNA, the CDR3 is TGTGCCAGCAGCCCGAATGGGTTACCGGAGCAGTTCTTC. It translates to CASSPNGLPEQFF.

This chain uses TRBV7-9 with TRBJ1-3; TRBD1 agrees at 10 bases. The CDR3 totals 15 residues. V lost 7 bases and J lost 4; bases outside the gene matches: 7. CDR1 SEHNR and CDR2 FQNEAQ come from the germline V gene (reference sequence). The CDR3 coding sequence is TGTGCCAGCAACACCGGGACAGGGGTCGGAAACACCATATATTTT. Protein sequence: CASNTGTGVGNTIYF.